The clone carrying this TCR beta chain has at least ten counts. As originally analysed: Estimation of nucleated cell counts was performed using reference gene primer amplification. Assay used: immunoSEQ multiplex PCR; TCRdb lists only in-frame clones, some missing. The V and J calls and clone size are taken from that table; D and trimming were inferred from the DNA. The sample carries some 150,000 clones, around 80% recorded once. The sample originates from a study of blood T cell repertoires in COVID-19. On the study more broadly: COVID-19 samples from acute and convalescent phases originated in the United States, Italy and Spain. Sample material is recorded as cDNA or gDNA derived from T cells, B-cell-depleted T cells, or PBMCs.

V shed 3 bases and J shed 7 bases, with 16 bases lying between them. This CDR3 region has 14 residues. The germline V gene has CDR1 SEHNR and CDR2 FQNEAQ (reference sequence). The clonotype comes from a man in his 60s with active or convalescent COVID-19. This chain connects TRBV7-9 to TRBJ2-7; D ambiguous. Sequences were obtained from peripheral blood. The CDR3, as DNA: TGTGCCAGCAGCTTCAGCTCGGGTTTTGGGGAGCAGTACTTC. Its protein product is CASSFSSGFGEQYF.